The 13 T cell receptor beta chains below come from one sample, sequenced in a study of CD8+ T cells in alopecia areata. Investigators isolated RNA and reverse transcribed it into cDNA to act as the sequencing template. TCRdb's table, derived via immunoSEQ multiplex PCR, lists solely in-frame clones and lacks some. The sample includes approximately 7,400 clones, 64% of them seen just once. Noted treatment: oral pan-JAK inhibitor, 5-10 mg twice daily. Lesional scalp tissue (obtained by punch biopsy) and peripheral blood were collected from alopecia areata patients. Specimen: skin, collected at week 4, from a patient treated with tofacitinib. The receptors here all came from a human donor with alopecia areata.

V usage is TRBV28 and J usage is TRBJ2-7; 8 bases fit TRBD2. The V gene's germline CDR1 is MDHEN and CDR2 SYDVKM. The CDR3 covers 13 residues. J was trimmed by 1 base and V by 7 bases; bases with no gene match: 3. CDR3 sequence reads: CASIRGGSYEQYF. The CDR3 DNA reads as TGTGCCAGCATTCGGGGGGGTTCCTACGAGCAGTACTTC.

This rearrangement joins TRBV7-1 to TRBJ2-1; no firm D call. TRBV7-1 is sorted into the ORF group, with uncertain function. The CDR3 is 14 residues long. The V end was cut by 7 bases, the J end by 7 bases, with 17 bases between. DNA for the CDR3: TGTGCCAGCACCCCGGAACCCCTGGGGAATGAGCAGTTCTTC. Protein sequence: CASTPEPLGNEQFF.

The rearrangement joins TRBV11-2 to TRBJ2-1, with a possible D match to TRBD2 (5 bases). The CDR3 spans 13 residues. Germline V gives CDR1 SGHAT, CDR2 FQNNGV. Trimming pared 1 base from V and 7 bases from J, leaving 8 bases between. CDR3 sequence (DNA): TGTGCCAGCAGCTTAGGTAGGGAGAATGAGCAGTTCTTC. Translated, it gives CASSLGRENEQFF.

The chain links TRBV4-2 to TRBJ2-2, with D unclear. The CDR3 consists of 16 residues. Between the trimmed V and J ends, which lost 5 bases and 0 bases, there was a span of 13 bases. Looked up from germline, CDR1 is LGHNA and CDR2 is YNFKEQ. The CDR3 nucleotides read TGTGCCAGCAGCTTGATTCCGCGCTCGAACACCGGGGAGCTGTTTTTT. It codes for CASSLIPRSNTGELFF.

This chain uses TRBV5-4 with TRBJ1-1; perhaps TRBD1 as D (5 bases). CDR1 is SGHNT, CDR2 YYREEE, per germline (reference sequence). Trimming stripped 4 bases from V and 0 bases from J, with 13 bases between. There are 15 residues in the CDR3. This chain's CDR3 is CASSPRGGLNTEAFF. CDR3 bases: TGTGCCAGCAGCCCCCGGGGGGGATTGAACACTGAAGCTTTCTTT.

In this sample, this clone turned up a few times. This chain connects TRBV4-3 to TRBJ2-3; 9 bases agree with TRBD2. CDR3 length: 17 amino acids. The junction had 11 bases not matched to a gene; V was cut back by 1 base and J by 6 bases. Germline V gene data show CDR1 as LGHNA and CDR2 as YSLEER. The CDR3 coding sequence is TGCGCCAGCAGCCAAGTCCTTTTAGCGGGGGCCGGGGATACGCAGTATTTT. Translation gives CASSQVLLAGAGDTQYF.

Here the CDR3 DNA reads TGCGCCAGCAGCTTGGACCCTATAAGGGTCGCCCCCTACGAGCAGTACTTC. Its translation: CASSLDPIRVAPYEQYF. The chain has TRBV5-1 and TRBJ2-7; no reliable D call. V was clipped by 0 bases and J by 2 bases, with 18 bases between them. CDR3 size: 17 residues. Germline V gene sequence: CDR1 SGHRS, CDR2 YFSETQ. Based on the CDR3 plus reference TRBV5-1 and TRBJ2-7, the full variable domain is KAGVTQTPRYLIKTRGQQVTLSCSPISGHRSVSWYQQTPGQGLQFLFEYFSETQRNKGNFPGRFSGRQFSNSRSEMNVSTLELGDSALYLCASSLDPIRVAPYEQYFGPGTRLTVT.

This clone appeared a single time. This chain connects TRBV4-1 to TRBJ1-1, with D possibly being TRBD1 (5 bases). Per the germline V gene, CDR1 is MGHRA and CDR2 is YSYEKL. The CDR3 has 15 amino acids. V lost 3 bases and J 0 bases, leaving 11 bases between the germline ends. This CDR3 reads CASSQAGLLNTEAFF. In DNA, the CDR3 is TGCGCCAGCAGCCAGGCGGGACTCCTGAACACTGAAGCTTTCTTT.

This chain joins TRBV5-1 and TRBJ2-4; 7 nucleotides agree with TRBD2. CDR1 SGHRS and CDR2 YFSETQ come from the germline V gene. Trimming cost V 1 base and J 0 bases; bases outside gene matches: 4. This CDR3 has 16 residues. The CDR3 loop reads CASSLTGGLAKNIQYF. The CDR3 coding sequence is TGCGCCAGCAGCTTGACGGGGGGATTAGCCAAAAACATTCAGTACTTC.

This sequence joins TRBV14 and TRBJ1-6; D is possibly TRBD1 (5 bases). The V end lost 6 bases, the J end lost 5 bases, and 11 bases lay between the germline ends. The CDR3 is 14 residues long. The germline gives CDR1 SGHDN, CDR2 FVKESK. The CDR3 is CASSRDSDNSPLHF. CDR3 sequence (DNA): TGTGCCAGCAGTAGAGACAGTGATAATTCACCCCTCCACTTT.

This clone was recorded only once. This chain links TRBV27 with TRBJ1-2; 8 nucleotides align to TRBD1. From germline, CDR1 is MNHEY and CDR2 SMNVEV (reference sequence). V shed 5 bases and J 2 bases; nucleotides not matched to a gene: 16. The CDR3 is made up of 18 amino acids. This CDR3 reads CASSPLGQGSTVNYGYTF. CDR3 DNA sequence: TGTGCCAGCAGTCCCCTCGGACAGGGCAGCACTGTAAACTATGGCTACACCTTC.

V is TRBV27 and J is TRBJ2-2; TRBD2 aligns across 13 bases. J was trimmed by 0 bases and V by 6 bases; bases with no gene match: 16. From germline, CDR1 is MNHEY and CDR2 SMNVEV (reference sequence). The length of the CDR3 is 21 residues. CDR3 loop: CASSTIQGLAGTYANTGELFF. The CDR3, as DNA: TGTGCCAGCAGCACAATCCAGGGACTAGCGGGGACCTACGCGAACACCGGGGAGCTGTTTTTT.

The J gene is TRBJ2-2, the V gene TRBV6-4, with TRBD2 matching over 13 bases. The CDR3 is 15 amino acids. J gave up 5 bases and V 3 bases, and 0 bases lay outside the gene matches. The germline V gene has CDR1 MRHNA and CDR2 SNTAGT. The CDR3 DNA follows: TGTGCCAGCAGTGAACTAGCGGGAGGGACCGGGGAGCTGTTTTTT. It translates to CASSELAGGTGELFF.